This TCR beta chain originates from a study of patients and donors after allogeneic stem cell transplantation. TCRdb redid the calling of the RT-PCR reads with MiXCR, one entry per CDR3 protein. There are about 110,000 distinct CDR3 sequences in the sample; less than 45% occur only once, and around 25% lies in the top ten. This CDR3 has 12 residues. CDR1 and CDR2 from the germline V gene are MDHEN and SYDVKM. The specimen sequenced was blood, either unsorted or a sorted T cell fraction (not recorded which). The chain recombines TRBV28 with TRBJ1-5; tentatively, D is TRBD1 (5 bases). This TCR came from a human donor who was either an allogeneic HSCT recipient or a stem cell or donor lymphocyte infusion donor (not recorded which). It is not recorded whose cells these are; they may come from a transplant donor. CDR3 in amino acids: CVTGRINQPQHF. As DNA, the CDR3 is TGTGTAACGGGACGTATCAATCAGCCCCAGCATTTT.